This entry features one T cell receptor beta chain sequence. Its antigen is unknown. Comparators were a few non-transplant cancer patients without known GI disease. The source of the sample is a study of tissue T cells after allogeneic stem cell transplantation. Study background: Pathologist H&E review favored samples with visible lymphocytes for sequencing among multiple samples.

Between the trimmed V and J ends, which lost 8 bases and 1 base, there was a span of 17 bases. This CDR3 is 15 amino acids long. Germline values: CDR1 SNHLY, CDR2 FYNNEI. The study, taken as a whole, reports: The patient cohort was small and clinically heterogeneous, with limited sampling depth.

CDR3 sequences, V/J genes, frequencies and template counts came from survey-depth TCRbeta sequencing. Clones were sequenced by immunoSEQ multiplex PCR, and TCRdb holds only the in-frame ones, with some missing. Found here are approximately 6,500 clones, 65% to 80% of them singletons; the top ten hold less than 9%. Sequenced here: tissue from the rectum, sampled at autopsy. The rearrangement uses TRBV2 and TRBJ1-1; D perhaps matches TRBD1 (6 bases). The source is a woman between 18 and 55 years old with breast cancer. CDR3 nucleotide sequence: TGTGCCAGCGCGCCCAGACAGGCTCGGAACACTGAAGCTTTCTTT. As protein: CASAPRQARNTEAFF.